This T cell receptor (beta chain) was sequenced in a study of response to subunit inactivated influenza vaccine. Findings of the study overall: Authors proposed each seasonal influenza vaccination draws in few new T cells.

MiXCR was run by TCRdb on the RT-PCR reads, yielding one entry per CDR3 protein. The sample lists 150,000 to 200,000 distinct CDR3 sequences, roughly 10% occurring once. This clonotype has a handful of counts. No antigen is known for it. V was cut by 1 base and J by 0 bases, with 28 bases left in between. The CDR3 is made up of 22 amino acids. The TCR comes from a man aged 45-65 years who received an inactivated influenza vaccine. The input for sequencing was non-naive T cells sorted from PBMCs, taken around seven weeks after vaccination. V gene TRBV12-3 or TRBV12-4 combines with J gene TRBJ2-1; the D gene is possibly TRBD2 (6 bases). Here the CDR3 reads CASSLGFSGGSESALSYNEQFF. In DNA, the CDR3 is TGTGCCAGCAGTTTAGGATTTTCAGGAGGGAGTGAATCCGCTCTCTCCTACAATGAGCAGTTCTTC.